This TCR beta chain came from a study of blood T cells in healthy people across ages. Study-level findings and limits: Older age coincided with a roughly linear decline in TCR beta diversity per million T cells.

Primers used in a second PCR of roughly 7 to 11 cycles were a sample-barcoded 5' primer and a J-beta primer mix. With 12 random nucleotides, a template-switch adaptor tagged each individual cDNA molecule. From the 5' RACE reads, TCRdb called clonotypes with MiXCR, one entry per CDR3 protein. The table records about 1.4 million distinct CDR3 sequences, around 59% of them present only once. CDR1 is SEHNR, CDR2 FQNEAQ, per germline (reference sequence). The CDR3 loop spans 13 amino acids. For this clonotype: Its antigen is unknown.

Per sample, extraction of total RNA gave at least 5.5 micrograms in every case. The sequence was obtained from a man aged 18 to 29 in good health. The chain uses TRBV7-9 and TRBJ2-7; either TRBD1 or TRBD2 may supply D (6 bases each). The closer fit of TRBJ2-5 to the DNA end suggests the J call may be wrong. Source material: blood. In DNA form, the CDR3 reads TGTGCCAGCAGCTTACCCGAGGGGGGGACCCAGTACTTC. It codes for CASSLPEGGTQYF.